The 11 T cell receptor beta chains below were found in one sample sequenced in a study of cytomegalovirus exposure and HLA in healthy donors. Researchers ran the PCR with 60 Vbeta and 13 Jbeta primers. The protocol was immunoSEQ multiplex PCR, while the TCRdb copy is restricted to in-frame clones and leaves out a portion. The table shows over 150,000 clones, with approximately 90% occurring only once. Input material: PBMCs. All receptors come from a woman aged 25 to 45 in good health and CMV-seronegative.

The chain uses TRBV10-3 and TRBJ2-2, with 8 bases fitting TRBD1. This CDR3 comprises 16 residues. CDR1 is ENHRY and CDR2 is SYGVKD in the germline V gene. With V trimmed by 4 bases and J by 3 bases, 7 bases remained unmatched. The CDR3 nucleotides read TGTGCCATCAGTGCCTTCCTACAGGGGGACACCGGGGAGCTGTTTTTT. As protein: CAISAFLQGDTGELFF.

V usage is TRBV9 and J usage is TRBJ2-1; 8 bases align to TRBD1. The germline gives CDR1 SGDLS, CDR2 YYNGEE. The V gene end was trimmed by 1 base and the J gene end by 3 bases; junction bases not matched to a gene: 3. The CDR3 is 15 residues long. The CDR3 loop is CASSVFGQGYNEQFF. The DNA for the CDR3 is TGTGCCAGCAGCGTATTCGGACAGGGCTACAATGAGCAGTTCTTC.

The chain is built from TRBV21-1 and TRBJ1-5; TRBD1 reflects the table's D call only, with no check against the DNA. TRBV21-1 is labeled a pseudogene. This CDR3 is built from 19 residues. CDR3 in amino acids: CASSAPGQGTGASNQPQHF. CDR3 sequence (DNA): TGTGCCAGCAGCGCCCCGGGACAGGGGACCGGTGCGAGCAATCAGCCCCAGCATTTT.

This clone was detected once. Its ends do not fully match the called genes, so a read error is possible. V usage is TRBV9 and J usage is TRBJ2-4, with 8 nucleotides matching TRBD2. This CDR3 comprises 19 residues. The V gene's germline CDR1 is SGDLS and CDR2 YYNGEE. The CDR3 is CASSVSPKTSDWDKNIQCF. CDR3 DNA sequence: TGTGCCAGCAGCGTATCCCCCAAGACTAGCGACTGGGACAAAAACATTCAGTGCTTC.

This chain connects TRBV18 to TRBJ2-4; 11 nucleotides align to TRBD1. The germline CDR1 and CDR2 sequences are KGHSH and LQKENI. V was clipped by 8 bases and J by 1 base; unmatched bases: 7. The CDR3 has 16 amino acids. The CDR3 loop reads CASRGQGANAKNIQYF. The CDR3, as DNA: TGTGCCAGCCGTGGACAGGGGGCTAATGCCAAAAACATTCAGTACTTC. The variable domain in full, completed from reference TRBV18 and TRBJ2-4, reads NAGVMQNPRHLVRRRGQEARLRCSPMKGHSHVYWYRQLPEEGLKFMVYLQKENIIDESGMPKERFSAEFPKEGPSILRIQQVVRGDSAAYFCASRGQGANAKNIQYFGAGTRLSVL.

The genes are TRBV5-4 and TRBJ2-7, with 10 bases that match TRBD2. Losses at the gene ends were 0 bases for V and 3 bases for J; bases not matched to a gene: 6. The CDR3 extends over 16 amino acids. CDR1 and CDR2 from the germline V gene are SGHNT and YYREEE (reference sequence). CDR3 sequence: CASSLASGGAIYEQYF. CDR3 bases: TGTGCCAGCAGCTTGGCGAGCGGGGGGGCCATCTACGAGCAGTACTTC.

The rearrangement joins TRBV9 to TRBJ2-7; 9 bases are shared with TRBD2. The CDR3 contains 15 residues. Germline V gene data show CDR1 as SGDLS and CDR2 as YYNGEE. With V trimmed by 4 bases and J by 0 bases, 5 bases remained unmatched. Here the CDR3 reads CASSPSGASSYEQYF. The CDR3 DNA reads TGTGCCAGCAGCCCTAGCGGGGCGAGCTCCTACGAGCAGTACTTC.

CDR3 protein: CSAHGTNYEQYF. Here the CDR3 DNA reads TGCAGCGCCCACGGGACTAACTACGAGCAGTACTTC. V usage is TRBV29-1 and J usage is TRBJ2-7, with 7 bases lining up with TRBD2. The V segment lost 7 bases and the J segment 3 bases; nucleotides outside the gene matches: 6. The CDR3 covers 12 residues. In germline, CDR1 is SQVTM, CDR2 ANQGSEA.

The gene calls are TRBV9 and TRBJ1-1; perhaps TRBD1 as D (5 bases). From germline, CDR1 is SGDLS and CDR2 YYNGEE. This CDR3 spans 15 amino acids. V lost 0 bases, J lost 3 bases, and 12 bases lay in between. The CDR3 region is CASSVGWGGDTEAFF. The CDR3 DNA reads as TGTGCCAGCAGCGTAGGATGGGGGGGGGACACTGAAGCTTTCTTT.

This sequence joins TRBV9 and TRBJ1-2; 7 bases align to TRBD1. Germline V gene data show CDR1 as SGDLS and CDR2 as YYNGEE. This CDR3 spans 15 amino acids. The junction had 5 bases not matched to a gene; V was cut back by 0 bases and J by 3 bases. The CDR3 DNA reads as TGTGCCAGCAGCGTAGAGCCCGACAGGGACTATGGCTACACCTTC. Protein product: CASSVEPDRDYGYTF.

This rearrangement joins TRBV18 to TRBJ2-7; D may be TRBD1 (5 bases). The V and J ends lost 2 bases and 1 base respectively, with 9 bases between them. This CDR3 comprises 14 residues. Germline loops: CDR1 KGHSH, CDR2 LQKENI. The CDR3: CASSPIKGSYEQYF. The CDR3 coding sequence is TGTGCCAGCTCACCAATCAAGGGGTCCTACGAGCAGTACTTC.